The 23 T cell receptor beta chains below were found in one sample sequenced in a study of T-cell memory formation after mild COVID-19. MiXCR, applied by TCRdb to the 5' RACE reads, yields one record per CDR3 protein. The table lists over 450,000 distinct CDR3 sequences, roughly 20% of them singletons. Sequenced sample: PBMCs or a T cell subset sorted from them (not recorded which). The receptor set was obtained from an adult woman who had mild COVID-19 (a few samples of this study predate the infection). Cell type and time point are not known.

This chain joins TRBV12-3 or TRBV12-4 and TRBJ2-2; D is ambiguous. The CDR3 is 15 residues long. The germline V and J ends were trimmed by 1 base and 6 bases, with 12 bases remaining between them. The CDR3 region has the DNA TGTGCCAGCAGTTTAGGGCTCGTGTCGTCCGGGGAGCTGTTTTTT. It is translated as CASSLGLVSSGELFF.

This clonotype was seen more than once but under ten times. This rearrangement joins TRBV18 to TRBJ2-7; D not resolved. V lost 5 bases to trimming and J lost 2 bases, with 16 bases between them. The CDR3 has 15 residues. Germline V gives CDR1 KGHSH, CDR2 LQKENI. For the CDR3, the DNA is TGTGCCAGCTCAGACGGGCCGGGCCCTACCTACGAGCAGTACTTC. Its protein product is CASSDGPGPTYEQYF.

This clonotype came up a few times. This chain uses TRBV20-1 with TRBJ2-4; D gene unclear. Looked up from germline, CDR1 is DFQATT and CDR2 is SNEGSKA (reference sequence). The germline V and J ends were trimmed by 2 bases and 6 bases, with 8 bases remaining between them. This CDR3 spans 12 amino acids. CDR3 in amino acids: CSARQVGNIQYF. DNA of the CDR3: TGCAGTGCTAGACAGGTGGGAAACATTCAGTACTTC.

The CDR3 coding sequence is TGCGCCAGCAGTGAGTCGGCGCGGGAGAAGAATGAGCAGTTCTTC. Translating gives CASSESAREKNEQFF. The chain links TRBV10-2 to TRBJ2-1, with 7 bases matching TRBD2. Losses at the gene ends were 0 bases for V and 7 bases for J; bases not matched to a gene: 6. Germline CDR1 is WSHSY and CDR2 is SAAADI. The length of the CDR3 is 15 residues.

In its sample, this clonotype was seen a few times. V is TRBV20-1 and J is TRBJ1-5; possibly TRBD1 for D (5 bases). Deletions cut 0 bases from V and 2 bases from J, with 11 bases between. The CDR3 is 15 residues long. Germline lookup yields CDR1 DFQATT and CDR2 SNEGSKA (reference sequence). The CDR3 DNA reads TGCAGTGCTAGAGAGGGGAGCAGGGGCAATCAGCCCCAGCATTTT. Its translation is CSAREGSRGNQPQHF.

J is TRBJ1-1 and V is TRBV5-6, with a tentative D call TRBD1 (5 bases). This CDR3 spans 13 amino acids. V lost 2 bases and J 7 bases, leaving 12 bases between the germline ends. CDR1 SGHDT and CDR2 YYEEEE come from the germline V gene. The CDR3 sequence is CASSLRGAGEAFF. The CDR3 DNA reads as TGTGCCAGCAGCTTACGAGGGGCCGGTGAAGCTTTCTTT.

The chain uses TRBV7-2 and TRBJ2-7; D tentatively reads TRBD1 or TRBD2 (6 bases each). Germline CDR1 and CDR2: SGHTA and FQGNSA. V lost 2 bases, J lost 3 bases, and 14 bases lay in between. The CDR3 is 15 residues long. CDR3 bases: TGTGCCAGCAGCTTAAGTGGGGGGCCAAACTACGAGCAGTACTTC. It codes for CASSLSGGPNYEQYF.

This clonotype was seen a handful of times. The chain joins TRBV29-1 to TRBJ2-7, with 11 bases that match TRBD1. Losses at the gene ends were 3 bases for V and 6 bases for J; bases not matched to a gene: 7. The germline CDR1 and CDR2 sequences are SQVTM and ANQGSEA. This CDR3 is 14 amino acids long. CDR3 sequence reads: CSVDGGTGGAEQYF. Here the CDR3 DNA reads TGCAGCGTTGACGGTGGGACAGGGGGAGCCGAGCAGTACTTC.

The chain employs TRBV6-5 and TRBJ2-1; D could derive from TRBD1 or TRBD2 (5 bases each). V lost 5 bases and J lost 4, with 18 bases in between. The V gene's germline CDR1 is MNHEY and CDR2 SVGAGI. The CDR3 is 16 residues long. The CDR3 is CASSPPRVGAYNEQFF. CDR3 coding DNA: TGTGCCAGCAGTCCCCCGCGAGTCGGGGCATACAATGAGCAGTTCTTC.

V gene TRBV7-9 combines with J gene TRBJ1-6; D ambiguous. CDR1 and CDR2 from the germline V gene are SEHNR and FQNEAQ (reference sequence). The V gene lost 1 base and the J gene lost 7 bases, with 5 bases spanning the gap. This CDR3 has 13 residues. The CDR3 loop is CASSLGPNSPLHF. In DNA, the CDR3 is TGTGCCAGCAGCTTAGGCCCGAATTCACCCCTCCACTTT. Full variable domain (rest looked up from reference TRBV7-9 and TRBJ1-6): DTGVSQNPRHKITKRGQNVTFRCDPISEHNRLYWYRQTLGQGPEFLTYFQNEAQLEKSRLLSDRFSAERPKGSFSTLEIQRTEQGDSAMYLCASSLGPNSPLHFGNGTRLTVT.

This clonotype was seen only a few times. J is TRBJ2-1 and V is TRBV24-1; D is perhaps TRBD1 (6 bases). V was shortened by 1 base and J by 4 bases, with 13 bases between the two germline ends. The germline V gene encodes CDR1 KGHDR and CDR2 SFDVKD. This CDR3 is 16 amino acids long. CDR3 amino acids: CATSDFGQGLYNEQFF. The DNA of the CDR3 is TGTGCCACCAGTGATTTTGGTCAGGGGTTGTACAATGAGCAGTTCTTC.

This clonotype has a single count. The chain couples TRBV2 to TRBJ2-7, with TRBD1 matching 7 bases. Germline V gene lookup returns CDR1 SNHLY and CDR2 FYNNEI. This CDR3 has 14 amino acids. The V and J ends lost 8 bases and 1 base, in that order; junction bases with no gene match: 8. The CDR3 DNA reads as TGTGCCAGCGTAGACAGGGAATTTTCCTACGAGCAGTACTTC. Its translation: CASVDREFSYEQYF.

This clonotype was observed a handful of times. This chain connects TRBV6-6 to TRBJ2-5, with a possible D match to TRBD1 (6 bases). This CDR3 has 16 amino acids. V gave up 5 bases and J gave up 2 bases, with 18 bases separating them. Germline lookup yields CDR1 MNHNY and CDR2 SVGAGI (reference sequence). This CDR3 is CASSGLGQGIQETQYF. CDR3 nucleotides: TGTGCCAGCAGTGGGCTGGGACAAGGAATACAAGAGACCCAGTACTTC.

This clonotype was counted between two and nine times. The chain recombines TRBV10-3 with TRBJ2-5; D remains ambiguous. The germline CDR1 and CDR2 sequences are ENHRY and SYGVKD. The CDR3 consists of 15 residues. V was clipped by 0 bases and J by 1 base, with 9 bases between them. The CDR3 bases are TGTGCCATCAGTGAGTCGTTGGATTTCCAAGAGACCCAGTACTTC. Its translation: CAISESLDFQETQYF.

This clonotype was seen more than once but under ten times. The chain carries TRBV4-2 and TRBJ2-1; possible D gene TRBD2, 5 bases. Trimming took off 0 bases at V and 5 bases at J, with 17 bases between the two ends. The CDR3 length is 17 residues. Per germline, CDR1 LGHNA and CDR2 YNFKEQ. CDR3 DNA sequence: TGTGCCAGCAGCCAAGATCTTGCCGGGGATCGAAACAATGAGCAGTTCTTC. It is translated as CASSQDLAGDRNNEQFF.

The chain recombines TRBV7-2 with TRBJ2-2, with TRBD2 identical over 7 bases. Germline V CDR1 and CDR2: SGHTA, FQGNSA. Trimming at V came to 5 bases and at J to 4 bases, leaving 16 bases not matched to a gene. The CDR3 sequence is 18 residues long. In nucleotides, the CDR3 is TGTGCCAGCAGCCCCACGCTCGGACTAGTCTTGGGCACCGGGGAGCTGTTTTTT. Translation gives CASSPTLGLVLGTGELFF. The entire variable domain, with the rest obtained from reference TRBV7-2 and TRBJ2-2, is as follows: GAGVSQSPSNKVTEKGKDVELRCDPISGHTALYWYRQSLGQGLEFLIYFQGNSAPDKSGLPSDRFSAERTGGSVSTLTIQRTQQEDSAVYLCASSPTLGLVLGTGELFFGEGSRLTVL.

This chain joins TRBV5-1 and TRBJ2-7; 9 positions agree with TRBD1. Per the germline V gene, CDR1 is SGHRS and CDR2 is YFSETQ. This CDR3 has 14 amino acids. Trimming at V came to 3 bases and at J to 3 bases, leaving 4 bases not matched to a gene. CDR3 loop: CASSSGTGLYEQYF. The CDR3, as DNA: TGCGCCAGCAGCTCCGGGACAGGGCTCTACGAGCAGTACTTC.

V and J are TRBV7-9 and TRBJ2-1; a weak D match, TRBD2 (6 bases). V dropped 5 bases and J dropped 3 bases, with 14 bases sitting between them. The V gene's germline CDR1 is SEHNR and CDR2 FQNEAQ (reference sequence). This CDR3 has 15 residues. CDR3 sequence: CASSPVWGDYNEQFF. CDR3 nucleotide sequence: TGTGCCAGCAGCCCCGTTTGGGGGGACTACAATGAGCAGTTCTTC.

The chain combines TRBV5-1 with TRBJ2-3; possibly TRBD1 for D (5 bases). Germline V gene sequence: CDR1 SGHRS, CDR2 YFSETQ. There are 14 residues in the CDR3. V was trimmed by 3 bases and J by 2 bases, leaving 10 bases between them. The CDR3 sequence: CASSSDSNTDTQYF. In DNA form, the CDR3 reads TGCGCCAGCAGCTCCGACAGTAACACAGATACGCAGTATTTT. Full variable domain (missing parts from reference TRBV5-1 and TRBJ2-3): KAGVTQTPRYLIKTRGQQVTLSCSPISGHRSVSWYQQTPGQGLQFLFEYFSETQRNKGNFPGRFSGRQFSNSRSEMNVSTLELGDSALYLCASSSDSNTDTQYFGPGTRLTVL.

This chain joins TRBV3-1 and TRBJ2-1, with D tentatively TRBD1 or TRBD2 (5 bases each). This CDR3 is built from 15 residues. Between the trimmed V and J ends, which lost 0 bases and 5 bases, there was a span of 11 bases. Germline lookup yields CDR1 LGHDT and CDR2 YNNKEL (reference sequence). The CDR3 region has the DNA TGTGCCAGCAGCCAAGATGGGGACCCTCACAATGAGCAGTTCTTC. Translation: CASSQDGDPHNEQFF.

J is TRBJ2-5 and V is TRBV6-5, with a possible D match to TRBD1 (5 bases). Trimming left V 6 bases short and J 1 base short, with 12 bases between. The CDR3 covers 14 residues. Per the germline V gene, CDR1 is MNHEY and CDR2 is SVGAGI. The CDR3 region is CASSPFDSQETQYF. CDR3 sequence (DNA): TGTGCCAGCAGCCCATTCGACAGCCAAGAGACCCAGTACTTC.

This clonotype was detected a few times. The gene calls are TRBV20-1 and TRBJ2-1; 8 bases fit TRBD2. J was trimmed by 5 bases and V by 0 bases; bases with no gene match: 6. Germline V CDR1 and CDR2: DFQATT, SNEGSKA (reference sequence). There are 15 residues in the CDR3. DNA of the CDR3: TGCAGTGCTAGAGATCCGGGAGGGCCCCACAATGAGCAGTTCTTC. Translation gives CSARDPGGPHNEQFF.

Only a few counts were recorded for this clonotype. The chain couples TRBV2 to TRBJ2-7; D is ambiguous. V was cut by 4 bases and J by 3 bases, with 10 bases left in between. CDR1 is SNHLY, CDR2 FYNNEI, per germline. CDR3 size: 13 residues. The CDR3 nucleotides are TGTGCCAGCAGTGGGGCGCGCGACTACGAGCAGTACTTC. This encodes CASSGARDYEQYF.